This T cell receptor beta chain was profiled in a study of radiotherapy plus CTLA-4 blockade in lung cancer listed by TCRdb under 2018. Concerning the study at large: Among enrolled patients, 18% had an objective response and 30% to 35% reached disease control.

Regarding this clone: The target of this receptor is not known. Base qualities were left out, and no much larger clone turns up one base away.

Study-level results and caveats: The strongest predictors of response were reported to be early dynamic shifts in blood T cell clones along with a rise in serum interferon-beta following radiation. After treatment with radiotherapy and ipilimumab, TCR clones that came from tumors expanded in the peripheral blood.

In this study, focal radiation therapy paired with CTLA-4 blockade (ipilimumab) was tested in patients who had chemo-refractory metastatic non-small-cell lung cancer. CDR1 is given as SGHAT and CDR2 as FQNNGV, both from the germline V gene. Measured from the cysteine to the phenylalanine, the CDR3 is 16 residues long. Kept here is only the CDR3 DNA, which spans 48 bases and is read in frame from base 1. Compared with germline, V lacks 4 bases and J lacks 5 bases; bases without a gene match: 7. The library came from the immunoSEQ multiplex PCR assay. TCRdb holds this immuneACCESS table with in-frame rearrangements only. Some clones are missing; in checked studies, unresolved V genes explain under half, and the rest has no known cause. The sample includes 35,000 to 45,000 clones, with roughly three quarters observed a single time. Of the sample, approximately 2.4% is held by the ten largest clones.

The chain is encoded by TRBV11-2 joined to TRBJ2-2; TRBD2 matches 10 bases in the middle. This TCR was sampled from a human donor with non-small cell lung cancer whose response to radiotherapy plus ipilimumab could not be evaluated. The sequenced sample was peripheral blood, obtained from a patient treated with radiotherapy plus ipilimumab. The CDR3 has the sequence CASSSTLAGWTGELFF. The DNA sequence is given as TGTGCCAGCAGCTCGACACTAGCGGGATGGACCGGGGAGCTGTTTTTT. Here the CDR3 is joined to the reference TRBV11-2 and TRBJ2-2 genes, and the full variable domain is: EAGVAQSPRYKIIEKRQSVAFWCNPISGHATLYWYQQILGQGPKLLIQFQNNGVVDDSQLPKDRFSAERLKGVDSTLKIQPAKLEDSAVYLCASSSTLAGWTGELFFGEGSRLTVL.